This passage covers 5 T cell receptor beta chains from one sample sequenced in a study of identical twins. From the 5' RACE reads, TCRdb called clonotypes with MiXCR, one entry per CDR3 protein. The sample includes around 340,000 distinct CDR3 sequences, 7% to 9.5% of them seen just once. Sequenced: naive T cells sorted from blood. Receptors originate from a woman aged 45-59 years in good health.

The rearrangement links TRBV5-1 to TRBJ1-1; D remains unclear. The CDR3 contains 14 residues. Germline loops: CDR1 SGHRS, CDR2 YFSETQ. V was shortened by 1 base and J by 1 base, with 8 bases between the two germline ends. The DNA for the CDR3 is TGCGCCAGCAGCTTGTGGGGAGCGAACACTGAAGCTTTCTTT. This translates into CASSLWGANTEAFF.

This clonotype was recorded at least ten times. Here the CDR3 reads CAIRPDSLYGYTF. The CDR3 nucleotides read TGTGCCATCAGACCGGACAGCCTCTATGGCTACACCTTC. The chain carries TRBV10-3 and TRBJ1-2; TRBD1 is a possible D gene (6 bases). CDR1 is ENHRY and CDR2 is SYGVKD in the germline V gene. Trimming removed 6 bases at V and 4 bases at J, with 12 bases between. This CDR3 spans 13 amino acids.

The table lists this clonotype with a few counts. The chain is built from TRBV14 and TRBJ2-5, with 9 positions matching TRBD1. In germline, CDR1 is SGHDN, CDR2 FVKESK. CDR3 size: 15 residues. Trimming removed 0 bases from V and 4 bases from J; junction bases left unmatched: 3. The CDR3 coding sequence is TGTGCCAGCAGCCAAGAGGACAGGGGAGCAGAGACCCAGTACTTC. Translated, it gives CASSQEDRGAETQYF.

This sequence joins TRBV7-2 and TRBJ2-5; possibly TRBD2 for D (6 bases). Between the trimmed V and J ends, which lost 4 bases and 1 base, there was a span of 10 bases. Germline loops: CDR1 SGHTA, CDR2 FQGNSA. This CDR3 region has 14 residues. The CDR3 loop reads CASSSGLFQETQYF. The CDR3 DNA reads TGTGCCAGCAGCTCAGGACTATTCCAAGAGACCCAGTACTTC.

As to this clonotype: Because the CDR3 is missing its conserved closing phenylalanine or tryptophan, this is likely a read error. The chain combines TRBV12-3 or TRBV12-4 with TRBJ1-4; 8 bases line up with TRBD1. The CDR3 is 11 amino acids. V trimming: 6 bases; J trimming: 12 bases; junction bases outside the gene matches: 3. The CDR3 is CASRNRGELFY. CDR3 sequence (DNA): TGTGCCAGCAGGAACAGGGGGGAACTGTTTTAT.